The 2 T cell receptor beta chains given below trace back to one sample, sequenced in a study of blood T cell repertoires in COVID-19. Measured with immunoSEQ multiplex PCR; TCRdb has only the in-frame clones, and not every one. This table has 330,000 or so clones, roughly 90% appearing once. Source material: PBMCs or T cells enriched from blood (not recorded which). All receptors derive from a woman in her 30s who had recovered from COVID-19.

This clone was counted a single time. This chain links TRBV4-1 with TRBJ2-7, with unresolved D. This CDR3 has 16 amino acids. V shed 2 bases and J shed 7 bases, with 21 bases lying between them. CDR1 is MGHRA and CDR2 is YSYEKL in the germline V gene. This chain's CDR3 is CASSQSRQFQDKEQYF. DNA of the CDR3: TGCGCCAGCAGCCAAAGTCGTCAGTTTCAGGATAAGGAGCAGTACTTC.

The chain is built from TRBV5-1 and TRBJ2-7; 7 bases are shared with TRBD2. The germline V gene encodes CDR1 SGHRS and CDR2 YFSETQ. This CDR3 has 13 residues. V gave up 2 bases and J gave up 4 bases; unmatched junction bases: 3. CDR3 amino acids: CASSFPGGYEQYF. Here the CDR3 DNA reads TGCGCCAGCAGCTTCCCCGGGGGGTACGAGCAGTACTTC.